A single sample is the source of the 10 T cell receptor beta chains below, sequenced in a study of T cells after yellow fever vaccination. From the 5' RACE reads, TCRdb called clonotypes with MiXCR, one entry per CDR3 protein. The sample lists about 630,000 distinct CDR3 sequences, approximately 13% occurring once. This specimen was PBMCs, taken on the day of the yellow fever booster vaccination. The source is a young man who received the YFV17D yellow fever vaccine.

The gene calls are TRBV7-6 and TRBJ2-1, with no clear D. The CDR3 spans 16 residues. Trimming took off 4 bases at V and 9 bases at J, with 22 bases between the two ends. Germline-derived CDR1 and CDR2 are SGHVS and FNYEAQ. CDR3 nucleotides: TGTGCCAGCAGCTCCCAATTTGACACATCAGGCGGTGAGCAGTTCTTC. The encoded protein is CASSSQFDTSGGEQFF.

The chain links TRBV7-2 to TRBJ1-4; 9 bases fit TRBD1. Per germline, CDR1 SGHTA and CDR2 FQGNSA. This CDR3 region has 15 residues. The junction had 9 bases not matched to a gene; V was cut back by 5 bases and J by 8 bases. The CDR3 nucleotides are TGTGCCAGCAGCAACCGGGACAGGGCGGGGGAAAAACTGTTTTTT. It encodes CASSNRDRAGEKLFF.

The rearrangement links TRBV19 to TRBJ2-1, with 11 bases aligning to TRBD2. This CDR3 spans 16 amino acids. Germline loops: CDR1 LNHDA, CDR2 SQIVND (reference sequence). V trimming: 6 bases; J trimming: 3 bases; junction bases outside the gene matches: 7. CDR3 DNA: TGTGCCAGTAGCGGCCGACTAGCGGGACACTACAATGAGCAGTTCTTC. It is translated as CASSGRLAGHYNEQFF. Looking up the rest from reference TRBV19 and TRBJ2-1 gives the full variable domain: DGGITQSPKYLFRKEGQNVTLSCEQNLNHDAMYWYRQDPGQGLRLIYYSQIVNDFQKGDIAEGYSVSREKKESFPLTVTSAQKNPTAFYLCASSGRLAGHYNEQFFGPGTRLTVL.

This clonotype has at least ten counts. The gene calls are TRBV5-1 and TRBJ2-7, with D tentatively TRBD1 or TRBD2 (5 bases each). The V end lost 0 bases, the J end lost 6 bases, and 10 bases lay between the germline ends. The CDR3 length is 13 residues. Germline V CDR1 and CDR2: SGHRS, YFSETQ. CDR3 region: CASSLVGGGEQYF. CDR3 DNA sequence: TGCGCCAGCAGCTTGGTTGGTGGGGGCGAGCAGTACTTC.

The genes are TRBV29-1 and TRBJ2-3; 8 bases agree with TRBD2. This CDR3 contains 13 residues. After removal of 7 bases from V and 2 bases from J, the junction contained 5 bases not matched to a gene. Germline V gives CDR1 SQVTM, CDR2 ANQGSEA. CDR3 sequence: CSELAEHTDTQYF. The CDR3 DNA sequence: TGCAGCGAACTAGCGGAACACACAGATACGCAGTATTTT.

The chain carries TRBV7-9 and TRBJ2-3; D perhaps matches TRBD2 (5 bases). V shed 1 base and J shed 1 base, with 9 bases lying between them. This CDR3 contains 15 residues. Germline CDR1 and CDR2: SEHNR and FQNEAQ (reference sequence). CDR3 sequence: CASSLVSRGTDTQYF. CDR3 DNA sequence: TGTGCCAGCAGCTTAGTTTCGCGGGGCACAGATACGCAGTATTTT. Full variable domain (remainder filled in from reference TRBV7-9 and TRBJ2-3): DTGVSQNPRHKITKRGQNVTFRCDPISEHNRLYWYRQTLGQGPEFLTYFQNEAQLEKSRLLSDRFSAERPKGSFSTLEIQRTEQGDSAMYLCASSLVSRGTDTQYFGPGTRLTVL.

There are a few counts of this clonotype. This rearrangement joins TRBV29-1 to TRBJ2-1, with TRBD2 as a possible D gene (5 bases). The CDR3 runs 13 residues. Germline CDR1 SQVTM, CDR2 ANQGSEA. V lost 7 bases and J lost 5, with 15 bases in between. CDR3 sequence (DNA): TGCAGCGCAGCGGACCAAACCGACAATGAGCAGTTCTTC. This encodes CSAADQTDNEQFF.

The gene calls are TRBV15 and TRBJ1-2; possibly TRBD1 for D (5 bases). Germline V gives CDR1 LNHNV, CDR2 YYDKDF (reference sequence). The CDR3 totals 15 residues. V was shortened by 7 bases and J by 8 bases, with 23 bases between the two germline ends. The CDR3 is CATTPSPNRGRGYTF. In DNA form, the CDR3 reads TGTGCCACCACCCCTAGTCCCAACCGGGGCCGCGGCTACACCTTC.

This clonotype was recorded at least ten times. The J gene is TRBJ1-1, the V gene TRBV20-1; 8 bases map to TRBD1. Germline assignment: CDR1 DFQATT and CDR2 SNEGSKA (reference sequence). The CDR3 runs to 13 residues. V lost 6 bases, J lost 3 bases, and 6 bases stayed unmatched. The CDR3 DNA reads as TGCAGTGCGCGGACAGGGTCGGACACTGAAGCTTTCTTT. It specifies CSARTGSDTEAFF.

This chain connects TRBV5-1 to TRBJ2-5; D is ambiguous. CDR1 is SGHRS and CDR2 is YFSETQ in the germline V gene. Trimming shortened V by 0 bases and J by 5 bases, and 20 bases separated the two germline ends. This CDR3 spans 17 amino acids. The CDR3 spells CASSLVLALGIKETQYF. Here the CDR3 DNA reads TGCGCCAGCAGCTTGGTGCTGGCCTTGGGAATCAAGGAGACCCAGTACTTC.